This TCR beta chain derives from a study of blood T cell repertoires in COVID-19. Study in general: Acute-phase and convalescent COVID-19 samples originated in the United States, Italy and Spain. T cells, B-cell-depleted T cells, or PBMCs supplied cDNA or gDNA.

The protocol was immunoSEQ multiplex PCR, while the TCRdb copy is restricted to in-frame clones and leaves out a portion. This table holds about 200,000 clones, roughly 89% found once. The TCR was taken from a man aged 55 to 69 who had recovered from COVID-19. Sequenced material: peripheral blood.

CDR3 nucleotides: TGTGCCTGGACCTCACATACCGGGACAGTCAATCAGCCCCAGCATTTT. Amino acid sequence: CAWTSHTGTVNQPQHF. The chain is built from TRBV30 and TRBJ1-5, with TRBD1 matching 7 bases. Germline CDR1 is GTSNPN and CDR2 is SVGIG (reference sequence). The trim removed 4 bases at V and 3 bases at J, leaving 12 bases unmatched. The CDR3 spans 16 residues. The variable domain in full, completed from reference TRBV30 and TRBJ1-5, reads SQTIHQWPATLVQPVGSPLSLECTVEGTSNPNLYWYRQAAGRGLQLLFYSVGIGQISSEVPQNLSASRPQDRQFILSSKKLLLSDSGFYLCAWTSHTGTVNQPQHFGDGTRLSIL.